In its sample, the clone carrying this T cell receptor beta chain was seen once. Looked up from germline, CDR1 is GTSNPN and CDR2 is SVGIG (reference sequence). CDR3 length equals 15 residues. V lost 4 bases, J lost 3 bases, and 11 bases stayed unmatched. Generated by immunoSEQ multiplex PCR, the TCRdb table keeps only in-frame clones and is missing some. The sample contains about 200,000 clones, roughly nine tenths of which appear only once. These data come from a study of blood T cell repertoires in COVID-19. The chain is built from TRBV30 and TRBJ1-2; 7 nucleotides match TRBD1. The source material was PBMCs or T cells enriched from blood (not recorded which). This TCR was recovered from a woman aged 25-40 years with acute COVID-19. As DNA, the CDR3 is TGTGCCTGGAAACGGGAGACAGGGATTCACTATGGCTACACCTTC. It encodes CAWKRETGIHYGYTF.